The next 7 T cell receptor beta chains were all read from a single sample in a study of T cell responses to AZD1222 COVID-19 vaccine. Clones were sequenced by immunoSEQ multiplex PCR, and TCRdb holds only the in-frame ones, with some missing. The sample has about 150,000 clones, 91% seen once. Sequencing used peripheral blood, obtained 28 days after the second dose of the MenACWY control vaccine. All receptors come from an adult who received the MenACWY meningococcal vaccine as a control.

This chain connects TRBV12-3 or TRBV12-4 to TRBJ2-7; D might be TRBD1 (5 bases). The V and J ends lost 6 bases and 0 bases respectively, with 9 bases between them. The CDR3 contains 13 residues. The CDR3 coding sequence is TGTGCCAGCAGGTCCCAGGGCTCCTACGAGCAGTACTTC. Translated, it gives CASRSQGSYEQYF.

The V and J genes are TRBV2 and TRBJ2-7, with D uncertain. The V gene lost 3 bases and the J gene lost 2 bases, with 11 bases spanning the gap. This CDR3 has 14 amino acids. Per germline, CDR1 SNHLY and CDR2 FYNNEI. The CDR3 is CASSDRRVPYEQYF. The CDR3 nucleotides are TGTGCCAGCAGTGATAGAAGGGTCCCCTACGAGCAGTACTTC.

The rearrangement links TRBV5-1 to TRBJ2-2; perhaps D is TRBD1 or TRBD2 (5 bases each). Deletions cut 1 base from V and 1 base from J, with 8 bases between. Looked up from germline, CDR1 is SGHRS and CDR2 is YFSETQ. The CDR3 loop spans 15 amino acids. CDR3 sequence reads: CASSLMGENTGELFF. In nucleotides, the CDR3 is TGCGCCAGCAGCTTGATGGGGGAGAACACCGGGGAGCTGTTTTTT. The full variable domain, with the rest looked up from reference TRBV5-1 and TRBJ2-2, is KAGVTQTPRYLIKTRGQQVTLSCSPISGHRSVSWYQQTPGQGLQFLFEYFSETQRNKGNFPGRFSGRQFSNSRSEMNVSTLELGDSALYLCASSLMGENTGELFFGEGSRLTVL.

The chain joins TRBV5-4 to TRBJ1-1, with no clear D. This CDR3 region has 14 residues. The ends were cut back, 4 bases at V and 0 bases at J, with 10 bases in the middle. Germline assignment: CDR1 SGHNT and CDR2 YYREEE (reference sequence). CDR3 bases: TGTGCCAGCAGCCGACCCCCGATGAACACTGAAGCTTTCTTT. Translating it yields CASSRPPMNTEAFF. Using reference TRBV5-4 and TRBJ1-1 for the parts outside the CDR3, the full variable domain is ETGVTQSPTHLIKTRGQQVTLRCSSQSGHNTVSWYQQALGQGPQFIFQYYREEENGRGNFPPRFSGLQFPNYSSELNVNALELDDSALYLCASSRPPMNTEAFFGQGTRLTVV.

The chain recombines TRBV28 with TRBJ1-2, with D perhaps TRBD1 (5 bases). The V end was cut by 2 bases, the J end by 9 bases, with 13 bases between. The CDR3 length is 13 residues. CDR1 is MDHEN and CDR2 is SYDVKM in the germline V gene. CDR3: CASSLDQGSSYTF. CDR3 sequence (DNA): TGTGCCAGCAGTTTAGATCAGGGATCAAGCTACACCTTC.

The rearrangement uses TRBV4-3 and TRBJ1-5; no reliable D call. The length of the CDR3 is 15 residues. V was pared by 2 bases and J by 5 bases, with 13 bases between. Germline lookup yields CDR1 LGHNA and CDR2 YSLEER. CDR3 amino acids: CASSQTFAGHQPQHF. The CDR3 DNA is TGCGCCAGCAGCCAAACATTTGCAGGCCATCAGCCCCAGCATTTT.

This chain uses TRBV3-1 (or the pseudogene TRBV3-2) with TRBJ1-2; no clear D gene. This CDR3 is 12 amino acids long. Germline-derived CDR1 and CDR2 are LGHDT and YNNKEL (reference sequence). V lost 4 bases and J lost 8, with 11 bases in between. The CDR3 loop is CASSPGPWGYTF. Here the CDR3 DNA reads TGTGCCAGCAGCCCCGGGCCCTGGGGCTACACCTTC.